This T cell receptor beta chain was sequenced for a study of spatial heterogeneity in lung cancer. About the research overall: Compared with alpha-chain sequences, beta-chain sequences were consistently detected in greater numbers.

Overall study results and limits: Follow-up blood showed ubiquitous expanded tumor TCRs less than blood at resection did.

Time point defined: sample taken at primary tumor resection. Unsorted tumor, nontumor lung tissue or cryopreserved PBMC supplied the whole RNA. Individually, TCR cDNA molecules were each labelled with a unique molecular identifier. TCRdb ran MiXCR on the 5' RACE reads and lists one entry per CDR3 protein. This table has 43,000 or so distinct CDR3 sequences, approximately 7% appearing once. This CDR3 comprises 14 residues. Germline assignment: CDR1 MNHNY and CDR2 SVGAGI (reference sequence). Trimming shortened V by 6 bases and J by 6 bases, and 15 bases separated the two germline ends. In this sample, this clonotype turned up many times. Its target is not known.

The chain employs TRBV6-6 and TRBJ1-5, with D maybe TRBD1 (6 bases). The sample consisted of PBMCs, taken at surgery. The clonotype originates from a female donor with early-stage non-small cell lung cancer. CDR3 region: CASRPTGLGQPQHF. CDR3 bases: TGTGCCAGCAGACCTACAGGGTTGGGTCAGCCCCAGCATTTT.